The text below deals with one T cell receptor beta chain. Original processing methods: Estimation of nucleated cell counts relied on the amplification of reference gene primers. Here immunoSEQ multiplex PCR was the method, and the copy in TCRdb shows in-frame clones only, minus some. The V and J calls and clone size come from that table; D and trimming were worked out from the DNA. The sample records 100,000 to 150,000 clones, under 95% being singletons. This CDR3 has 14 amino acids. V gave up 8 bases and J gave up 3 bases; unmatched junction bases: 3. Germline V gene lookup returns CDR1 MNHEY and CDR2 SVGAGI. The Seattle patients, enrolled during active infection, were followed longitudinally. These data originate in a study of blood T cell repertoires in COVID-19. Study overall: Samples of COVID-19 (acute and convalescent) were obtained from the United States, Italy and Spain. T cells, B-cell-depleted T cells, or PBMCs provided the cDNA or gDNA that served as material.

Material for sequencing was peripheral blood. The TCR sequence derives from a man in his fifties or sixties with COVID-19, enrolled during active disease. The genes are TRBV6-5 and TRBJ2-1; TRBD2 agrees at 11 bases. The CDR3 region is CASATSGGYNEQFF. CDR3 DNA: TGTGCCAGCGCCACTAGCGGGGGCTACAATGAGCAGTTCTTC.